This entry concerns a single T cell receptor (beta chain). Its specificity is unknown. Germline lookup yields CDR1 SQVTM and CDR2 ANQGSEA. With V trimmed by 3 bases and J by 0 bases, 5 bases remained unmatched. CDR3 size: 15 residues. The sample comes from a study of OX40 agonist ivuxolimab in advanced cancers. About the research overall: Across the patients, intravenous ivuxolimab was delivered every 2 weeks at 0.01 to 10 mg/kg. Three patients responded partially, comprising one with hepatocellular carcinoma and two with cutaneous melanoma. Study findings and constraints: A proportion of nonresponders additionally exhibited low normalized T-cell clonal expansion. Blood T cells, both CD4+ and CD8+, expanded clonally by week 6 at 0.1 to 3.0 mg/kg.

Here immunoSEQ multiplex PCR was the method, and the copy in TCRdb shows in-frame clones only, minus some. This table has tens of thousands of clones, 92% appearing once. The source was CD4+ or CD8+ T cells sorted from blood, collected in a trial of the OX40 agonist ivuxolimab. The J gene is TRBJ2-3, the V gene TRBV29-1; the match to TRBD2 covers 8 bases. The TCR comes from an adult with an advanced solid tumor such as melanoma, head and neck, liver or kidney cancer. In nucleotides, the CDR3 is TGCAGCGTTGAGTTCGGACTAGCAAGCACAGATACGCAGTATTTT. As protein: CSVEFGLASTDTQYF.